This entry lists 27 T cell receptor beta chains sequenced from one sample in a study of cytomegalovirus exposure and HLA in healthy donors. The PCR made use of 60 Vbeta and 13 Jbeta primers. Method: immunoSEQ multiplex PCR; TCRdb's copy keeps in-frame clones and lacks some. This repertoire shows approximately 140,000 clones, about four fifths found once; its top ten account for around 6.3%. Material for sequencing was PBMCs. Every receptor here comes from a man aged 50 to 59 in good health and CMV-seropositive.

The V and J genes are TRBV27 and TRBJ1-2, with a weak D call TRBD1 (6 bases). Germline V gene data show CDR1 as MNHEY and CDR2 as SMNVEV (reference sequence). Trimming left V 4 bases short and J 6 bases short, with 15 bases between. The CDR3 covers 14 residues. The DNA of the CDR3 is TGTGCCAGCAGTTCCCCCTCACAGGGAAATGGCTACACCTTC. Its protein product is CASSSPSQGNGYTF.

The V and J genes are TRBV19 and TRBJ1-2, with D unclear. This CDR3 spans 10 amino acids. The V and J ends lost 9 bases and 4 bases respectively, with 6 bases between them. Per germline, CDR1 LNHDA and CDR2 SQIVND (reference sequence). The CDR3 loop is CASLGYGYTF. The CDR3 DNA sequence: TGTGCCAGCCTCGGCTATGGCTACACCTTC.

V gene TRBV11-1 combines with J gene TRBJ1-2, with TRBD1 matching 9 bases. The CDR3 is made up of 18 amino acids. Per the germline V gene, CDR1 is SGHAT and CDR2 is FQDESV (reference sequence). Trimming removed 1 base from V and 8 bases from J; junction bases left unmatched: 17. The CDR3 protein is CASSLEGSRGQGLWGYTF. The CDR3 DNA follows: TGTGCCAGCAGCTTAGAGGGTTCCCGGGGACAGGGTCTTTGGGGCTACACCTTC.

This rearrangement joins TRBV29-1 to TRBJ2-1, with D tentatively TRBD2 (5 bases). The CDR3 totals 12 residues. V gave up 7 bases and J gave up 2 bases, with 9 bases separating them. Germline V lookup: CDR1 SQVTM, CDR2 ANQGSEA. CDR3 sequence (DNA): TGCAGCGCTGGACTGACCTACAATGAGCAGTTCTTC. Residues: CSAGLTYNEQFF.

On this clone itself: Other DNA sequences of this sample code for an identical CDR3. The gene calls are TRBV28 and TRBJ1-5; D remains ambiguous. The V end was cut by 5 bases, the J end by 5 bases, with 10 bases between. The germline V gene has CDR1 MDHEN and CDR2 SYDVKM. This CDR3 has 13 amino acids. CDR3 sequence: CASSPSGHQPQHF. The CDR3 bases are TGTGCCAGCAGTCCAAGCGGGCATCAGCCCCAGCATTTT.

The chain recombines TRBV4-2 with TRBJ2-7; 7 bases map to TRBD2. Per the germline V gene, CDR1 is LGHNA and CDR2 is YNFKEQ. V trimming: 1 base; J trimming: 5 bases; junction bases outside the gene matches: 8. The CDR3 totals 15 residues. The chain's CDR3 is CASSQARRERDEQYF. CDR3 bases: TGTGCCAGCAGCCAAGCTCGGCGGGAGAGAGACGAGCAGTACTTC.

V is TRBV7-6 and J is TRBJ2-7; 7 positions agree with TRBD1. CDR3 size: 16 residues. Germline CDR1 and CDR2: SGHVS and FNYEAQ. Trimming cost V 5 bases and J 1 base; bases outside gene matches: 11. In DNA, the CDR3 is TGTGCCAGCAGCCCTCAGACAGGGTTAACATCCTACGAGCAGTACTTC. This sequence encodes CASSPQTGLTSYEQYF.

This clone is a singleton in its sample. This sequence joins TRBV5-1 and TRBJ2-5; TRBD2 matches 8 bases. This CDR3 spans 13 amino acids. The germline gives CDR1 SGHRS, CDR2 YFSETQ. The J segment lost 5 bases and the V segment lost 5 bases, leaving 5 bases of the junction unmatched. The CDR3 loop reads CASRREDVETQYF. In nucleotides, the CDR3 is TGCGCCAGCAGGCGGGAGGACGTGGAGACCCAGTACTTC.

As to this clone: Germline is not matched at one junction end, which may reflect a read error. The same CDR3 is also encoded by other DNA sequences in this sample. This chain links TRBV11-2 with TRBJ1-1; D unclear. CDR1 is SGHAT and CDR2 is FQNNGV in the germline V gene. The CDR3 is made up of 15 amino acids. The CDR3: CASSLELGRNTEAFF. Written as DNA, the CDR3 is TGTGCCAGCAGCTTAGAGTTGGGCCGAAACACTGAGGCTTTCTTT.

This clone was counted between two and nine times. The chain is built from TRBV28 and TRBJ2-1; 10 positions agree with TRBD2. After removal of 3 bases from V and 5 bases from J, the junction contained 10 bases not matched to a gene. CDR1 MDHEN and CDR2 SYDVKM come from the germline V gene. CDR3 length equals 17 residues. CDR3 sequence: CASSLPPSGSQNNEQFF. The CDR3 bases are TGTGCCAGCAGTTTGCCCCCTAGCGGGAGTCAGAACAATGAGCAGTTCTTC.

This sequence joins TRBV2 and TRBJ2-5, with D maybe TRBD2 (5 bases). Per germline, CDR1 SNHLY and CDR2 FYNNEI. The CDR3 sequence is 11 residues long. The germline V and J ends were trimmed by 6 bases and 5 bases, with 7 bases remaining between them. The CDR3 region is CASREVETQYF. In DNA form, the CDR3 reads TGTGCCAGCAGGGAGGTGGAGACCCAGTACTTC.

V gene TRBV30 combines with J gene TRBJ2-1; TRBD2 aligns across 10 bases. Germline assignment: CDR1 GTSNPN and CDR2 SVGIG (reference sequence). CDR3 length equals 15 residues. The V gene end was trimmed by 5 bases and the J gene end by 6 bases; junction bases not matched to a gene: 10. The CDR3 spells CAWCAREREGNEQFF. The CDR3 DNA reads as TGTGCCTGGTGCGCGAGAGAGCGGGAGGGCAATGAGCAGTTCTTC.

The chain carries TRBV10-2 and TRBJ2-1, with 7 bases aligning to TRBD2. Germline CDR1 reads WSHSY; CDR2 reads SAAADI. There are 14 residues in the CDR3. After removal of 6 bases from V and 4 bases from J, the junction contained 6 bases not matched to a gene. In nucleotides, the CDR3 is TGCGCCAGCAGGGGGGGGAGTTGGTACAATGAGCAGTTCTTC. This gives the protein CASRGGSWYNEQFF.

The genes are TRBV5-1 and TRBJ2-1, with 14 bases matching TRBD2. Germline loops: CDR1 SGHRS, CDR2 YFSETQ. The V gene end was trimmed by 4 bases and the J gene end by 6 bases; junction bases not matched to a gene: 3. This CDR3 region has 15 residues. CDR3 region: CASSPGLAGANEQFF. The CDR3 nucleotides are TGCGCCAGCAGCCCGGGACTAGCGGGAGCCAATGAGCAGTTCTTC.

The V and J genes are TRBV6-1 and TRBJ2-7, with 11 bases fitting TRBD1. The CDR3 spans 14 residues. V trimming: 8 bases; J trimming: 7 bases; junction bases outside the gene matches: 10. Germline-derived CDR1 and CDR2 are MNHNS and SASEGT. The DNA for the CDR3 is TGTGCCAGCGGAACATGGGGACAGGGGGGTGAGCAGTACTTC. Translation: CASGTWGQGGEQYF.

The chain joins TRBV10-3 to TRBJ2-7, with TRBD2 matching 9 bases. Germline CDR1 reads ENHRY; CDR2 reads SYGVKD. J was trimmed by 10 bases and V by 7 bases; bases with no gene match: 8. This CDR3 comprises 12 residues. The CDR3 region is CAINPREGPQYF. CDR3 coding DNA: TGTGCCATCAACCCGCGGGAGGGCCCCCAGTACTTC.

V and J are TRBV28 and TRBJ2-2; D possibly corresponds to TRBD2 (6 bases). CDR3 length equals 13 residues. Trimming left V 4 bases short and J 6 bases short, with 9 bases between. Germline V gives CDR1 MDHEN, CDR2 SYDVKM. The CDR3, as DNA: TGTGCCAGCAGTTCGACTAGTCCCGGGGAGCTGTTTTTT. This translates into CASSSTSPGELFF.

This clone occurred a few times. The chain is built from TRBV5-6 and TRBJ2-1, with D unresolved. The CDR3 consists of 11 residues. Germline V lookup: CDR1 SGHDT, CDR2 YYEEEE. Trimming took off 0 bases at V and 14 bases at J, with 9 bases between the two ends. The CDR3 is CASSLGRSEFF. In nucleotides, the CDR3 is TGTGCCAGCAGCTTGGGGCGGTCGGAGTTCTTC. The variable domain in full, with the rest retrieved from reference TRBV5-6 and TRBJ2-1, is DAGVTQSPTHLIKTRGQQVTLRCSPKSGHDTVSWYQQALGQGPQFIFQYYEEEERQRGNFPDRFSGHQFPNYSSELNVNALLLGDSALYLCASSLGRSEFFGPGTRLTVL.

V usage is TRBV2 and J usage is TRBJ1-6, with D tentatively TRBD1 (5 bases). This CDR3 is 15 amino acids long. The germline V gene has CDR1 SNHLY and CDR2 FYNNEI. Trimming pared 3 bases from V and 5 bases from J, leaving 11 bases between. This chain's CDR3 is CASSDRGIDNSPLHF. CDR3 coding DNA: TGTGCCAGCAGTGACCGGGGGATCGATAATTCACCCCTCCACTTT.

With respect to this clone: Other DNA sequences within the sample encode an identical CDR3. The V gene is TRBV4-1, the J gene TRBJ2-2; no reliable D call. Germline loops: CDR1 MGHRA, CDR2 YSYEKL. The CDR3 has 15 residues. With 1 base removed from V and 0 bases from J, the gap between germline ends came to 6 bases. The CDR3 bases are TGCGCCAGCAGCCAAGTTGCGGCGAACACCGGGGAGCTGTTTTTT. Its protein product is CASSQVAANTGELFF.

In its sample, this clone was seen once. The CDR3 nucleotides read TGTGCCAGCCACAGGGGCGCCTACGAGCAGTACTTC. It encodes CASHRGAYEQYF. This rearrangement joins TRBV6-5 to TRBJ2-7; TRBD1 aligns across 7 bases. The CDR3 extends over 12 amino acids. The V gene's germline CDR1 is MNHEY and CDR2 SVGAGI. V shed 8 bases, J shed 2 bases, and the junction held 3 bases outside the gene matches.

This sequence joins TRBV15 and TRBJ2-1, with 8 bases that match TRBD2. The germline V gene has CDR1 LNHNV and CDR2 YYDKDF (reference sequence). The junction had 7 bases not matched to a gene; V was cut back by 5 bases and J by 4 bases. The CDR3 has 15 amino acids. In nucleotides, the CDR3 is TGTGCCACCAGCCGAGCGGGAGTAGGGTACAATGAGCAGTTCTTC. Protein product: CATSRAGVGYNEQFF.

Here the CDR3 DNA reads TGCGCCAGCAGCTTTCAGGGGGACACTGAAGCTTTCTTT. It specifies CASSFQGDTEAFF. The chain carries TRBV5-1 and TRBJ1-1; 7 nucleotides align to TRBD1. Germline CDR1 and CDR2: SGHRS and YFSETQ. V shed 2 bases, J shed 3 bases, and the junction held 1 base outside the gene matches. The CDR3 sequence is 13 residues long.

As concerns this clone: One junction end does not reproduce the germline sequence, and a read error may be involved. The chain carries TRBV7-2 and TRBJ2-7, with D perhaps TRBD1 (5 bases). This CDR3 is 15 amino acids long. The germline V gene has CDR1 SGHTA and CDR2 FQGNSA. This chain's CDR3 is CASRLDPRGSGEQYF. CDR3 sequence (DNA): TGTGCCAGCAGATTAGATCCAAGGGGTTCCGGCGAGCAGTACTTC. The whole variable domain, remainder taken from reference TRBV7-2 and TRBJ2-7, is GAGVSQSPSNKVTEKGKDVELRCDPISGHTALYWYRQSLGQGLEFLIYFQGNSAPDKSGLPSDRFSAERTGGSVSTLTIQRTQQEDSAVYLCASRLDPRGSGEQYFGPGTRLTVT.

The genes are TRBV5-4 and TRBJ1-2, with a possible D match to TRBD1 (5 bases). With 5 bases removed from V and 8 bases from J, the gap between germline ends came to 19 bases. The length of the CDR3 is 14 residues. Germline CDR1 SGHNT, CDR2 YYREEE (reference sequence). This CDR3 is CASSFHQGGGGYTF. The CDR3 DNA is TGTGCCAGCAGTTTCCATCAGGGAGGAGGGGGCTACACCTTC.

The chain is built from TRBV28 and TRBJ2-7; no definite D call. V lost 0 bases and J lost 0, with 6 bases in between. The CDR3 covers 14 residues. Germline-derived CDR1 and CDR2 are MDHEN and SYDVKM. CDR3 nucleotide sequence: TGTGCCAGCAGTTTATGGGGCGACTCCTACGAGCAGTACTTC. This encodes CASSLWGDSYEQYF.

This clone was counted between two and nine times. The chain has TRBV10-3 and TRBJ2-5; 11 nucleotides agree with TRBD1. The assigned J gene may be wrong: the sequence end matches TRBJ2-7 better. Germline V lookup: CDR1 ENHRY, CDR2 SYGVKD. The CDR3 totals 17 residues. CDR3 sequence reads: CAISESLVGQGAYEQYF. DNA for the CDR3: TGTGCCATCAGTGAGTCGTTGGTTGGACAGGGGGCTTACGAGCAGTACTTC.